This TCR beta chain was retrieved from a study of T cells expressing NK-cell markers. TCRdb derives one entry per CDR3 protein from the 5' RACE reads, leaving out DNA. The sample table includes roughly 430,000 distinct CDR3 sequences. This CDR3 comprises 17 residues. Germline CDR1 SGHTA, CDR2 FQGNSA. The sequencing sample was made of blood T cells: a sorted CD56 or NKG2C T cell subset, CD4+ or CD8+ T cells, or bulk PBMC T cells (not recorded which). This chain uses TRBV7-2 with TRBJ2-6; TCRdb outputs TRBD1, but without DNA this stays unchecked. This TCR was recovered from a woman between 18 and 70 years old in good health. The CDR3 loop is CASSFRQGFAGANVLTF.